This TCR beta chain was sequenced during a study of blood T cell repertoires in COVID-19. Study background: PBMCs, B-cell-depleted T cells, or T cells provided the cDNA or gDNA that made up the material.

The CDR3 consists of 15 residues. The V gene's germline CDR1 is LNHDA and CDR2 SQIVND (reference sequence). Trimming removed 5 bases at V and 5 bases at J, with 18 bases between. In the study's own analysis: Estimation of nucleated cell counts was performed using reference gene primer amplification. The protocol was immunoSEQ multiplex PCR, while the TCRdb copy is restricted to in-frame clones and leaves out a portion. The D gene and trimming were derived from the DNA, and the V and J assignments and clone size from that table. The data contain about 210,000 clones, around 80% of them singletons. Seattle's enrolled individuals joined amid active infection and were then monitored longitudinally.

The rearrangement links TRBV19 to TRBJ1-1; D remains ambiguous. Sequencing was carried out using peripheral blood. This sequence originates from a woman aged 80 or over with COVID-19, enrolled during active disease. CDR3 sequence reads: CASSSPPRGWTEAFF. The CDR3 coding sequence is TGTGCCAGTAGTTCCCCGCCCCGAGGGTGGACTGAAGCTTTCTTT.